The T cell receptor beta chain under discussion was sequenced for a study of cytomegalovirus exposure and HLA in healthy donors. PCR amplification relied on 60 Vbeta primers (plus 13 Jbeta primers). As originally analysed: Later analysis identified some 80 million unique TCR beta chains, 9 million to 12 million shared. Assay: immunoSEQ multiplex PCR; the TCRdb copy retains only in-frame clones and omits some. That table supplies the V and J calls and clone size; D and trimming were determined from the DNA. Of roughly 48,000 clones in the sample, approximately 70% were seen once. Study-wide points: Follow-up analysis seemed to connect common viral pathogens with several of the most significant clusters identified. Later work found most CMV-associated TCR beta chains apparently HLA-restricted. DRB1 showed the most TCR associations and HLA-C the fewest in a later analysis, as rates varied by HLA locus.

A word on this clone: Its matching antigen is unknown.

Germline V lookup: CDR1 SEHNR, CDR2 FQNEAQ (reference sequence). The CDR3 is 13 residues long. The V segment lost 5 bases and the J segment 6 bases; nucleotides outside the gene matches: 6. This receptor was identified in a man aged 18 to 30 in good health and CMV-seronegative. Sequencing used PBMCs. This sequence joins TRBV7-9 and TRBJ1-2; 7 nucleotides align to TRBD1. CDR3 in DNA: TGTGCCAGCAGCCTCATGACAGGGAATGGCTACACCTTC. Encoded protein: CASSLMTGNGYTF.